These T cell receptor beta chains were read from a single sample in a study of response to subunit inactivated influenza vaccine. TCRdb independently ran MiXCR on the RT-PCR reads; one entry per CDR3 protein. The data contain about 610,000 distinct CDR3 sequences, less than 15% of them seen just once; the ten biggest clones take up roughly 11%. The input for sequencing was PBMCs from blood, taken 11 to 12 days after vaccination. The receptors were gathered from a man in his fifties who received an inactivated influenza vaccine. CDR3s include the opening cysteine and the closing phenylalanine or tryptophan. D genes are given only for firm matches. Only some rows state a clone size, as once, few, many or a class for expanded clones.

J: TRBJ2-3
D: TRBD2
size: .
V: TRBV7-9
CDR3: CASSPVPAGGDTQYF
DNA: TGTGCCAGCAGCCCGGTCCCAGCGGGGGGGGATACGCAGTATTTT

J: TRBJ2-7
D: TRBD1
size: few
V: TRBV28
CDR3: CASSRGTAYEQYF
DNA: TGTGCCAGCAGCCGAGGGACAGCCTACGAGCAGTACTTC

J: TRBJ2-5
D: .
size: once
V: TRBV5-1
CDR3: CASSFDLETQYF
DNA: TGCGCCAGCAGCTTTGACTTGGAGACCCAGTACTTC

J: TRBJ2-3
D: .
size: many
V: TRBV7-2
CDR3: CASGTSTDTQYF
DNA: TGTGCCAGCGGGACTAGCACAGATACGCAGTATTTT

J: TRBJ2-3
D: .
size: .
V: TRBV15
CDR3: CATSRDPPGGGTDTQYF
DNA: TGTGCCACCAGCAGAGACCCCCCTGGAGGAGGCACAGATACGCAGTATTTT

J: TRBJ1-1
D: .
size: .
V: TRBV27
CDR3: CASSMVVKGTEAFF
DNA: TGTGCCAGCAGTATGGTAGTTAAAGGCACTGAAGCTTTCTTT

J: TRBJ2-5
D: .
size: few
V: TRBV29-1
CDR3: CSVDLKQGGETQYF
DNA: TGCAGCGTTGACCTCAAACAGGGAGGAGAGACCCAGTACTTC

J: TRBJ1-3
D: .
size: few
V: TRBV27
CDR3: CASSLTTTGNTIYF
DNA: TGTGCCAGCAGCCTAACGACTACGGGAAACACCATATATTTT

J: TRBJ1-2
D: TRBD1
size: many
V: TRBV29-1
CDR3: CSVRTGAGYGYTF
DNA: TGCAGCGTTCGCACAGGGGCTGGCTATGGCTACACCTTC

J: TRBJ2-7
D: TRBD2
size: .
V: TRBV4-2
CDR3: CASSQDYFAGEYEQYF
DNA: TGTGCCAGCAGCCAAGATTATTTTGCGGGGGAGTACGAGCAGTACTTC

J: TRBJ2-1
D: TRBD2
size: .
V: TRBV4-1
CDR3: CASSQTSLAVNEQFF
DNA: TGCGCCAGCAGCCAAACATCTCTAGCGGTCAATGAGCAGTTCTTC

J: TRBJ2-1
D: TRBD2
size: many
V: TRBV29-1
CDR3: CSVAGGYGEQFF
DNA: TGCAGCGTTGCGGGGGGATACGGTGAGCAGTTCTTC

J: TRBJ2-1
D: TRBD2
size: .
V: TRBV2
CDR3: CASTWGSGRNEQFF
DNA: TGTGCCAGCACTTGGGGTAGCGGGAGGAATGAGCAGTTCTTC

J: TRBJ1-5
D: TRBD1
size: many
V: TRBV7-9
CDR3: CASSRDSSNQPQHF
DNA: TGTGCCAGCAGCCGGGACAGTAGCAATCAGCCCCAGCATTTT

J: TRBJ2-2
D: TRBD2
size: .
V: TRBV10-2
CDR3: CASVAAGGLTGELFF
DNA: TGCGCCAGCGTCGCAGCGGGGGGGCTCACCGGGGAGCTGTTTTTT

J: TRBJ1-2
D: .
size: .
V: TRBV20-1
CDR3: CSASASGLYGYTF
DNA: TGCAGTGCTAGTGCGTCGGGCCTCTATGGCTACACCTTC

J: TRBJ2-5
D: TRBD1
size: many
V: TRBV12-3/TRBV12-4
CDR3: CASRSTGVETQYF
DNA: TGTGCCAGCAGGTCGACAGGGGTAGAGACCCAGTACTTC

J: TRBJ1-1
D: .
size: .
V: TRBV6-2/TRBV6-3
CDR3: CASSRRALNTEAFF
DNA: TGTGCCAGCAGTCGTAGGGCATTGAACACTGAAGCTTTCTTT

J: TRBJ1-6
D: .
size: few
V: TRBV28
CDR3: CASNPSSYNSPLHF
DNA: TGTGCCAGCAACCCAAGCTCCTATAATTCACCCCTCCACTTT

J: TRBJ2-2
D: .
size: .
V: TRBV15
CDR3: CATSNQVTGELFF
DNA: TGTGCCACCAGCAACCAAGTTACCGGGGAGCTGTTTTTT

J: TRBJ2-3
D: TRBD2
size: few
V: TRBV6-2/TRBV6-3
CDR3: CASSYSSGGLSTDTQYF
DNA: TGTGCCAGCAGTTACTCTAGCGGGGGGCTTAGCACAGATACGCAGTATTTT

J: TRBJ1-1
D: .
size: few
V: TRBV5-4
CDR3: CASSPGGGWAPTTEAFF
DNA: TGTGCCAGCAGCCCCGGCGGAGGGTGGGCTCCAACCACTGAAGCTTTCTTT

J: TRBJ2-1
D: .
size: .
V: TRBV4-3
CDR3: CASSQDGGAGNEQFF
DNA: TGCGCCAGCAGCCAAGATGGGGGGGCAGGTAATGAGCAGTTCTTC

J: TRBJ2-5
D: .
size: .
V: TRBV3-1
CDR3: CASSQDLLTAETQYF
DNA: TGTGCCAGCAGCCAAGATCTCCTGACAGCGGAGACCCAGTACTTC

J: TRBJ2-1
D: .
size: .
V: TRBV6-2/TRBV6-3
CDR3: CASSYRPDGSYNEQFF
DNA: TGTGCCAGCAGTTACAGACCAGATGGGTCCTACAATGAGCAGTTCTTC

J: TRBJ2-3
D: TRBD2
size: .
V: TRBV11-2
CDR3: CASSFTSSAYGRASTDTQYF
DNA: TGTGCCAGCAGTTTCACATCGTCCGCGTACGGGAGGGCTAGCACAGATACGCAGTATTTT

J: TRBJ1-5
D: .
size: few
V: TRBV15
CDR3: CATSRDRPGRTNQPQHF
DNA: TGTGCCACCAGCAGAGATAGGCCAGGGAGAACCAATCAGCCCCAGCATTTT

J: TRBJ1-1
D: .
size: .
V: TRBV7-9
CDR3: CASSSIPTEAFF
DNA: TGTGCCAGCAGCTCCATCCCCACTGAAGCTTTCTTT

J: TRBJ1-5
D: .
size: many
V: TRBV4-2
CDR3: CASSHTGHSSNQPQHF
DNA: TGTGCCAGCAGCCATACTGGGCATTCTAGCAATCAGCCCCAGCATTTT

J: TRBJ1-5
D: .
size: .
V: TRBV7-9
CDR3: CASSLESGSNQPQHF
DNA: TGTGCCAGCAGCTTAGAATCCGGGAGCAATCAGCCCCAGCATTTT

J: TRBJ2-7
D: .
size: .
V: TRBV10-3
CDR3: CAISSREGRGREQYF
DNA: TGTGCCATCAGTAGCCGAGAGGGCCGCGGTAGAGAGCAGTACTTC

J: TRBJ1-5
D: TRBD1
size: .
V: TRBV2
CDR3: CASSSRGQDYQPQHF
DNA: TGTGCCAGCAGTTCCCGGGGACAGGATTATCAGCCCCAGCATTTT

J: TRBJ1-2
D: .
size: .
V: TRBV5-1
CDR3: CASSFGRTDYGYTF
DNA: TGCGCCAGCAGCTTTGGCAGGACAGACTATGGCTACACCTTC

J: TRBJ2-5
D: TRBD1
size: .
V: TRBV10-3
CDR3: CAISDRPGQQETQYF
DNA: TGTGCCATCAGTGATAGACCGGGACAGCAAGAGACCCAGTACTTC

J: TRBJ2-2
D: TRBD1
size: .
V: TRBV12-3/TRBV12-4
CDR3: CASSQLGQANGELFF
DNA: TGTGCCAGCAGTCAACTAGGACAGGCGAACGGGGAGCTGTTTTTT

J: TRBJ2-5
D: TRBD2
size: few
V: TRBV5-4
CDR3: CASSPRGGFKETQYF
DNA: TGTGCCAGCAGCCCCCGGGGGGGGTTTAAGGAGACCCAGTACTTC

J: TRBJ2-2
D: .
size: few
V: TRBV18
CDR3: CASSPPGRSTGELFF
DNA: TGTGCCAGCTCACCACCGGGACGGAGTACCGGGGAGCTGTTTTTT

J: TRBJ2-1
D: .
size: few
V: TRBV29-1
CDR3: CSPCLAQTYNEQFF
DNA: TGCAGCCCTTGTCTAGCGCAAACTTACAATGAGCAGTTCTTC

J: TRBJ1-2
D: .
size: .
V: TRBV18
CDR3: CASSPTRLSDGYTF
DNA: TGTGCCAGCTCACCAACCCGACTATCAGATGGCTACACCTTC

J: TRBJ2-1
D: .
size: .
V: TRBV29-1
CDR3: CSVELNRRDEQFF
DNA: TGCAGCGTTGAACTGAACCGACGTGATGAGCAGTTCTTC

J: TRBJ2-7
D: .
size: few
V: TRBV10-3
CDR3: CAISLDTSYEQYF
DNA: TGTGCCATCAGTTTGGACACCTCCTACGAGCAGTACTTC

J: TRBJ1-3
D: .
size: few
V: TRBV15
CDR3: CATSRGNTIYF
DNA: TGTGCCACCAGCCGGGGAAACACCATATATTTT

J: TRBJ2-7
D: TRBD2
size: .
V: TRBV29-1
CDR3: CSVDVAGTYEQYF
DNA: TGCAGCGTTGATGTAGCGGGAACCTACGAGCAGTACTTC

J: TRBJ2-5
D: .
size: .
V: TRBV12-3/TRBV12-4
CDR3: CASSLASGAQYF
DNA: TGTGCCAGCAGTTTAGCTTCCGGGGCCCAGTACTTC

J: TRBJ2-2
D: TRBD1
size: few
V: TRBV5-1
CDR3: CASSRDRDTGELFF
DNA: TGCGCCAGCAGCCGGGACAGGGACACCGGGGAGCTGTTTTTT

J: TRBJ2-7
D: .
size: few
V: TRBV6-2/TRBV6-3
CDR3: CASSYYTGNEQYF
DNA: TGTGCCAGCAGTTACTATACAGGGAACGAGCAGTACTTC

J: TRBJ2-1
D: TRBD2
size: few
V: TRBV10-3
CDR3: CAIRTSVSSYNEQFF
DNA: TGTGCCATAAGGACTAGCGTCAGCTCCTACAATGAGCAGTTCTTC

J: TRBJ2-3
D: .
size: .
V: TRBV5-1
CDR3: CASSPRTKDTQYF
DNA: TGCGCCAGCAGCCCTCGGACTAAGGATACGCAGTATTTT

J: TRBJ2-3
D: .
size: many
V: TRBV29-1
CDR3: CSVGDSTDTQYF
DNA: TGCAGCGTTGGAGACAGCACAGATACGCAGTATTTT

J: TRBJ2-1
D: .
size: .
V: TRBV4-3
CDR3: CASSQIAAEGDEQFF
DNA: TGCGCCAGCAGCCAGATAGCGGCTGAAGGGGATGAGCAGTTCTTC

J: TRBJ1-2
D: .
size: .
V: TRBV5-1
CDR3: CASSRVENYGYTF
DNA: TGCGCCAGCAGCCGGGTGGAGAACTATGGCTACACCTTC

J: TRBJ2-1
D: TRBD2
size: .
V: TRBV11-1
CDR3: CASSFDVSRGLAGNNYNEQFF
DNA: TGTGCCAGCAGCTTCGATGTATCGCGGGGACTAGCGGGGAATAACTACAATGAGCAGTTCTTC

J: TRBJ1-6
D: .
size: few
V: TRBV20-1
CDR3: CSARASTDYNSPLHF
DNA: TGCAGTGCTAGAGCAAGCACAGACTATAATTCACCCCTCCACTTT

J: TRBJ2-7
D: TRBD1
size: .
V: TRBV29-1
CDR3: CTRQGCEQYF
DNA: TGCACCCGACAGGGCTGCGAGCAGTACTTC